This TCR beta chain originates from a study of cytomegalovirus exposure and HLA in healthy donors (dated by TCRdb to 2016 to 2017). For the study in its entirety: An earlier analysis of approximately 640 of the donors reported approximately 270 Gb of sequence data and roughly 110 million unique TCR beta sequences from roughly 200 million T cells. An early release that covered about 600 HLA-typed donors contained approximately 300 gigabases of sequencing data and 65 million to 100 million unique TCR sequences. Of the 398 genotyped donors, 70% to 90% were placed in the genetic ancestry cluster associated with self-reported Caucasian donors. The study aimed to test whether cataloging public T cell receptors could reveal signatures of past pathogen exposure. Using immunosequencing, the study profiled T cell repertoires from about 650 subjects and related those repertoires to cytomegalovirus serostatus. Besides the first cohort of approximately 670 subjects, a separate validation cohort made up of roughly 130 different subjects was used. High-throughput TCR immunosequencing, statistical association of individual TCRs with disease status, and machine learning were combined to predict cytomegalovirus infection status. A later analysis re-examined previously published TCR beta repertoires from 600 to 700 donors and added high-resolution HLA genotyping to investigate patterns of TCR occurrence. Rather than drawing on any new phenotypic data, the later analysis identified candidate immune exposures from TCR beta sequences and the way those sequences occurred across donors. An earlier analysis of nearly 600 of the donors applied high-throughput TCR beta sequencing to assess whether each TCR beta V gene segment acted as functional or pseudogenic. Donor age, sex, ethnicity and CMV serostatus were compiled alongside the repertoire data. A later genetic analysis used genome-wide SNP genotypes for about 60% of the roughly 700 donors, treating that subset as a discovery cohort. Every discovery cohort repertoire had been produced on one sequencing platform. Both class I and class II loci were covered by HLA typing, at four-digit resolution. The number of typed donors differed by locus: roughly 629-640 for A, B, C, DRB1 and DQB1; 522 for DQA1; 606 for DPA1; and about 450 for DPB1. Because of strong linkage in the cohort, roughly five DR-DQ haplotypes were treated as single units for association and clustering. On average, roughly 250,000 unique TCR beta nucleotide sequences were sequenced per donor among a few hundred genotyped donors of the cohort, with 15% to 20% of those sequences being non-productive.

Points on this clone: Its antigen remains undetermined. No clone much larger than this one lies a single base away; base qualities are absent.

V is shortened by 7 bases, J by 3 bases, and the region joining them spans 16 bases. CDR1 and CDR2 (SGHTA, FQGNSA) derive from the germline V gene. Taken from cysteine to phenylalanine, the CDR3 has 15 residues. Only CDR3 DNA is held: 45 bases, read in frame from base 1. Study-level results and caveats: A later analysis reported that several top co-occurrence clusters appeared linked to parvovirus B19, influenza, CMV and Epstein-Barr virus. A group of highly shared sequence variants was considered likely to be a technical artifact of the sequencing pipeline. A later genetic analysis reported fewer N-insertions in productive TCRs among donors in an Asian-associated ancestry cluster than the roughly 620-donor mean. A total of some 180 TCR beta chains were listed by the study as associated with cytomegalovirus. The earlier analysis of about 600 of the donors excluded 15 to 20 rarely observed V segments, including chromosome 9 orphons, because counts were too low. According to a later analysis, most CMV-associated TCR beta chains appeared to be HLA-restricted, and the HLA associations seemed to be driven largely by CMV exposure. Correlated functional status among segregating V segments might reflect linkage disequilibrium, but an unknown experimental factor could not be ruled out. It was suggested by the authors that the approach could potentially be generalized to other disease states and immunological phenotypes. Most TCR sequences were seen in very few donors, while some public TCRs were found in many individuals. A later analysis found that HLA-associated TCR beta chains were more clonally expanded and had lower generation probabilities than equally common non-associated chains. Only TCR beta chains were sequenced in this cohort, and the absence of alpha or paired-chain data limited detectable features. V-gene and J-gene trimming of TCR beta chains was associated with a missense DCLRE1C variant in a later genetic analysis, and the association was replicated in an independent cohort. A few of the identified cytomegalovirus-associated TCR beta chains were confirmed in vitro to be specific for cytomegalovirus antigens. In both the original and validation cohorts, the classifier was reported to diagnose cytomegalovirus status with high specificity and sensitivity. HLA typing was unavailable for some donors at each locus, so association tests used only the typed subset. In a later analysis, TCR association rates were found to vary across HLA loci, with the most associated TCRs seen for DRB1 alleles and the fewest for HLA-C alleles. Some IMGT-functional V segments, including TRBV6-2 and TRBV6-3, could not be distinguished by the 87-base-pair reads and were therefore excluded. CMV serostatus was the only immune exposure information available for the cohort. Assigning TCR associations to individual alleles was difficult when HLA alleles, especially DR and DQ, strongly co-occurred. Presence/absence analyses assumed roughly uniform sequencing depth across donors, an assumption that may not hold. An earlier analysis of several hundred of the donors showed that most TCR beta V segments appeared in productive rearrangements either about 87% or about 30% of the time, which broadly matched IMGT annotations. A further reported finding was that TCR beta sequences accurately predicted the HLA-A and HLA-B alleles for most subjects in the first cohort. A later analysis associated about 17,000 TCR beta sequences with specific HLA alleles at a false discovery rate of 0.05.

The library was prepared using the immunoSEQ multiplex PCR assay. The multiplex PCR relied on a mix of 60 forward primers for TCR Vbeta segments and 13 reverse primers for TCR Jbeta segments. A multiplex PCR assay on genomic DNA amplified the CDR3 region of rearranged TCR beta genes. The amplified TCR beta libraries were sequenced on the Illumina HiSeq System as 87-base-pair reads. On the authors' methods: Across the 500 to 750 repertoires, a later analysis counted around 80 million unique TCR beta chains, roughly 11 million of which were shared by at least two donors. To remove PCR and sequencing errors, raw reads were error-corrected and collapsed into unique sequences using a nearest-neighbor algorithm that merged closely related sequences. To assign V, D and J gene segments, CDR3 sequences were aligned to IMGT reference sequences. For a sequence to be retained, a match of at least six nucleotides was required to both a V gene segment and a J gene segment. Rearrangements were classified as productive when the CDR3 lacked stop codons and remained in frame with V and J, and all other rearrangements were classified as non-productive. CDR3 was defined according to IMGT convention as the region running from the second conserved V-encoded cysteine to the conserved J-encoded phenylalanine. The earlier analysis of fewer than 750 of the donors excluded sequences that lacked an unambiguous match to a single V gene segment. In an earlier analysis of around 590 of the donors, a V segment was called functional when productive rearrangements were above 56.7%, and segregating when the standard deviation between donors exceeded 5%. A statistical classification framework was built for diagnosing cytomegalovirus status from the catalog of TCR beta chain sequences. A later analysis assigned V and J genes by comparing TCR nucleotide sequences with IMGT/GENE-DB human TR gene sequences. Using the TCRdist pipeline, a later analysis assigned CDR3 sequences along with most-parsimonious VDJ recombination scenarios. In a later analysis, each TCR beta chain was defined by its CDR3 amino acid sequence together with its V-gene family, and reads lacking a unique V-gene family were excluded. To address suspected cross-contamination and a sequencing artifact, a later analysis removed roughly 640 highly shared, low-generation-probability nucleotide sequences. For each public chain, a later analysis derived a clonal expansion index from normalized ranks of inferred template counts within each repertoire. In a later analysis, generation probabilities were computed with a VDJ recombination model fitted to out-of-frame rearrangements, and the resulting probabilities were checked against IGoR. In a later analysis, hypergeometric tests were used to score TCR-TCR, TCR-HLA and TCR-CMV co-occurrence, with a repertoire-size bias correction applied to TCR pairs. In a later analysis, false discovery rates were estimated by permuting HLA or CMV assignments 20 times. In a later analysis, co-occurring TCRs were grouped using DBSCAN, and TCRdist sequence similarity was added for clustering within HLA-allele-positive subsets. Repertoires with fewer than 30,000 or more than 120,000 public chains, plus five repertoires with anomalous nucleotide sharing, were excluded from co-occurrence clustering. This is the immuneACCESS table as TCRdb keeps it, with only in-frame sequences that have V and J called. A part of the clones is gone; compared with another copy, unresolved V genes explain less than half, and the rest is unexplained. D and trimming were read from the DNA, whereas the V and J calls and clone size are those reported in that table. This sample is represented by 150,000 to 200,000 clones; 81% of them were singletons. Together, the top ten hold over 4.5% of the sample.

The cohort consisted of more than 650 healthy bone marrow donors. All cohort members were sampled while nominally healthy, although unrecorded immune exposures were likely present. The donor tested CMV seropositive and was one of the 289 seropositive cohort members. A peripheral blood sample was provided by each donor, and peripheral blood mononuclear cells were used for TCR beta sequencing. The Qiagen DNeasy Blood Extraction Kit was used to extract genomic DNA from the blood cell samples. The chain joins TRBV7-2 to TRBJ1-5; TRBD1 is possibly the D segment (6 matching bases). The TCR sequence derives from a woman under 30 in good health and CMV-seropositive. The sample taken for sequencing was PBMCs. The sequenced DNA is TGTGCCAGCACCGATGGAGGACAGTTCAATCAGCCCCAGCATTTT. The translation is CASTDGGQFNQPQHF. Beyond the CDR3, the reference TRBV7-2 and TRBJ1-5 genes provide the residues; the full variable domain reads: GAGVSQSPSNKVTEKGKDVELRCDPISGHTALYWYRQSLGQGLEFLIYFQGNSAPDKSGLPSDRFSAERTGGSVSTLTIQRTQQEDSAVYLCASTDGGQFNQPQHFGDGTRLSIL.